This T cell receptor beta chain was sequenced in a study of cytomegalovirus exposure and HLA in healthy donors (dated by TCRdb to the late 2010s). About the investigation overall: According to a later analysis, the roughly 120 validation repertoires were produced on the same platform as the roughly 600 repertoires of the first cohort. The aim of the study was to test whether cataloging public T cell receptors could identify signatures of past pathogen exposure. A separate validation cohort of approximately 120 different subjects was used in addition to the 666-subject first cohort. The study combined high-throughput TCR immunosequencing, statistical association of individual TCRs with disease status, and machine learning to predict cytomegalovirus infection status. The study at large found these results: In vitro tests confirmed that three of the cytomegalovirus-associated TCR beta chains recognize cytomegalovirus antigens. A later analysis had no HLA typing for the validation cohort, so co-occurrence there was scored across all 130 or so repertoires. Subsequent analysis determined that TCRs grouped into clusters in the first cohort also showed a tendency toward co-occurrence across the 130 or so validation repertoires, and approximately 94% of cluster scores exceeded 0. Most TCR sequences were seen in very few donors, while some public TCRs were found in many individuals. Cytomegalovirus status was reported to be diagnosed by the classifier with high specificity and sensitivity in both the original and validation cohorts. The study gave a list of 150 to 200 TCR beta chains associated with cytomegalovirus. The authors suggested that the approach could potentially be generalized to other disease states and immunological phenotypes.

Separate from the roughly 650-subject first cohort, the validation cohort of 90 to 150 subjects was the group to which the donors belonged. Notes on this clone: Its antigen remains undetermined. Nothing much larger sits one base from this clone, and base qualities are not available.

Library preparation used the immunoSEQ multiplex PCR assay. As for the authors' bioinformatics: To diagnose cytomegalovirus status from the catalog of TCR beta chain sequences, a statistical classification framework was built. TCRdb retrieved this table from immuneACCESS and kept in-frame rearrangements only. Not all clones are present; in checked studies, unresolved V genes account for under half, and no reason is known for the remainder. V and J calls plus clone size are reproduced from that table; the DNA served to infer D and trimming. The table for this sample lists under 150,000 clones; approximately 86% of them were counted only once. Roughly 9% of the sample is taken by the ten largest. V is pared back by 4 bases and J by 2 bases, with 11 bases lying between the germline termini. As encoded in the germline V gene, CDR1 is SQVTM while CDR2 is ANQGSEA. Inclusive of the bounding cysteine and phenylalanine, the CDR3 is 13 residues long. CDR3 DNA only is kept here, 39 bases in frame from base 1.

The chain was built from TRBV29-1 and TRBJ2-5; confidence is insufficient to name the D gene. Source material: PBMCs. This clonotype was sampled from a man aged 18 to 29 in good health and CMV-seropositive. The bases read TGCAGCGTTGCTGCAGGAATACAAGAGACCCAGTACTTC. Translation gives CSVAAGIQETQYF. Outside the CDR3, residues come from the reference TRBV29-1 and TRBJ2-5 proteins, so the full variable domain is: SAVISQKPSRDICQRGTSLTIQCQVDSQVTMMFWYRQQPGQSLTLIATANQGSEATYESGFVIDKFPISRPNLTFSTLTVSNMSPEDSSIYLCSVAAGIQETQYFGPGTRLLVL.